These 8 T cell receptor beta chains share one sample of origin, sequenced in a study of blood T cell repertoires in COVID-19 (dated by TCRdb to 2019 to 2021). The method was the immunoSEQ multiplex PCR assay. The immuneACCESS repertoire file appears here via TCRdb, limited to in-frame rearrangements. These files lack a portion of the clones; in checked studies, under half of the deficit traces to unresolved V genes, and the cause of the others is not known. The sample records more than 250,000 clones, around 83% of which are singletons. Of the sample, approximately 1.1% is held by the ten largest clones. The sample taken for sequencing was peripheral blood. The receptors shown here come from a woman between 50 and 59 years old with acute or convalescent COVID-19.

The chain joins TRBV5-1 to TRBJ2-1, with 10 nucleotides matching TRBD1. The ends lost 4 bases at V and 7 bases at J; junction bases unmatched: 2. Looked up from germline, CDR1 is SGHRS and CDR2 is YFSETQ. This CDR3 contains 13 residues. The CDR3 region has the DNA TGCGCCAGCAGCAGGACAGGGGGGAATGAGCAGTTCTTC. The encoded protein is CASSRTGGNEQFF.

The chain carries TRBV7-9 and TRBJ1-1; D is ambiguous. The germline V gene encodes CDR1 SEHNR and CDR2 FQNEAQ (reference sequence). The V end lost 1 base, the J end lost 4 bases, and 10 bases lay between the germline ends. The CDR3 has 14 residues. The CDR3 region is CASSLGGEGTEAFF. CDR3 DNA: TGTGCCAGCAGCTTAGGGGGTGAGGGCACTGAAGCTTTCTTT.

The chain recombines TRBV19 with TRBJ2-2, with TRBD2 matching over 7 bases. V lost 5 bases to trimming and J lost 6 bases; unmatched junction nucleotides: 15. CDR1 and CDR2 (germline): LNHDA, SQIVND (reference sequence). The CDR3 is 17 residues long. CDR3 loop: CASSLRVWGGRPGELFF. DNA for the CDR3: TGTGCCAGTAGTCTTCGGGTTTGGGGAGGGAGGCCCGGGGAGCTGTTTTTT. The full variable domain, with the rest looked up from reference TRBV19 and TRBJ2-2, is DGGITQSPKYLFRKEGQNVTLSCEQNLNHDAMYWYRQDPGQGLRLIYYSQIVNDFQKGDIAEGYSVSREKKESFPLTVTSAQKNPTAFYLCASSLRVWGGRPGELFFGEGSRLTVL.

The chain is built from TRBV30 and TRBJ1-1, with D possibly being TRBD1 (6 bases). This CDR3 has 12 amino acids. Germline V gene lookup returns CDR1 GTSNPN and CDR2 SVGIG (reference sequence). Trimming left V 4 bases short and J 10 bases short, with 16 bases between. The CDR3 is CAWTPPGGRAFF. CDR3 DNA: TGTGCCTGGACCCCTCCGGGGGGCCGAGCTTTCTTT.

This clone appeared a single time. The chain has TRBV11-2 and TRBJ1-2; TRBD1 might be the D (5 bases). V lost 4 bases and J 8 bases, leaving 14 bases between the germline ends. Germline V gene lookup returns CDR1 SGHAT and CDR2 FQNNGV. The CDR3 is made up of 13 amino acids. The CDR3 nucleotides are TGTGCCAGCAGCTCGCTACAGGCCCCCGGCTACACCTTC. Its translation: CASSSLQAPGYTF.

This clone occurred once. The V and J genes are TRBV2 and TRBJ2-5; D is possibly TRBD2 (5 bases). The CDR3 is 14 amino acids. V lost 4 bases and J lost 2, with 11 bases in between. CDR1 SNHLY and CDR2 FYNNEI come from the germline V gene. This chain's CDR3 is CASSVSPGQETQYF. CDR3 sequence (DNA): TGTGCCAGCAGTGTCTCACCGGGACAAGAGACCCAGTACTTC.

This clone appeared a single time. The gene calls are TRBV7-9 and TRBJ1-1; D unclear. From germline, CDR1 is SEHNR and CDR2 FQNEAQ (reference sequence). V was pared by 1 base and J by 5 bases, with 14 bases between. The CDR3 runs to 15 residues. CDR3 sequence: CASSLGRVRGTEAFF. In nucleotides, the CDR3 is TGTGCCAGCAGCTTAGGTCGGGTGCGAGGTACTGAAGCTTTCTTT.

The chain carries TRBV18 and TRBJ1-2, with TRBD1 matching 8 bases. This CDR3 has 15 residues. V was pared by 5 bases and J by 6 bases, with 11 bases of the junction left unmatched. The germline CDR1 and CDR2 sequences are KGHSH and LQKENI. CDR3 amino acids: CASSSGQGHVHGYTF. CDR3 in DNA: TGTGCCAGCTCATCCGGACAGGGTCACGTCCATGGCTACACCTTC.